This T cell receptor (beta chain) was identified during a study of CD8 T cells in ankylosing spondylitis. Whole-study results and caveats: Several highly homologous variants formed a TCR beta motif that appeared characteristic of ankylosing spondylitis blood. Disease-linked clones were reportedly significantly enriched in matched ankylosing spondylitis synovial fluid. The disease-linked clones had a CD8+ phenotype and low blood frequencies.

By quantitative 5'-RACE with molecular barcodes, the TCR beta libraries were made. TCRdb reanalysed the 5' RACE reads using MiXCR and keeps one entry per CDR3 protein. The table lists 150,000 to 200,000 distinct CDR3 sequences, 15% to 20% of them singletons, with over 7.5% in the top ten. About this clonotype: The antigen is unknown.

J gave up 3 bases and V 5 bases, and 13 bases lay outside the gene matches. Germline-derived CDR1 and CDR2 are SGHTA and FQGNSA. This CDR3 spans 16 amino acids. The V call is TRBV7-2, the J call TRBJ2-7, with 7 nucleotides matching TRBD2. The sequence was collected from a male donor with ankylosing spondylitis or in good health (not recorded which). Sequenced sample: blood, either unsorted or a sorted T cell fraction (not recorded which). The CDR3 region is CASSQMTGLLVYEQYF. CDR3 sequence (DNA): TGTGCCAGCAGCCAAATGACGGGACTATTAGTCTACGAGCAGTACTTC. The entire variable domain, with the rest obtained from reference TRBV7-2 and TRBJ2-7, is as follows: GAGVSQSPSNKVTEKGKDVELRCDPISGHTALYWYRQSLGQGLEFLIYFQGNSAPDKSGLPSDRFSAERTGGSVSTLTIQRTQQEDSAVYLCASSQMTGLLVYEQYFGPGTRLTVT.